The T cell receptor (beta chain) described here comes from a study of response to subunit inactivated influenza vaccine. Study results and limitations: Authors suggested that a seasonal influenza vaccination recruits few new T cells each time.

The V end was cut by 1 base, the J end by 0 bases, with 12 bases between. Germline CDR1 DFQATT, CDR2 SNEGSKA (reference sequence). The CDR3 runs 15 residues. Points on this clonotype: Its antigen is not identified.

One entry per CDR3 protein results from TCRdb running MiXCR on the RT-PCR reads. This table has about 700,000 distinct CDR3 sequences, approximately 15% appearing once. The sequence came from a man aged 50 to 60 who received an inactivated influenza vaccine. Sequenced here: PBMCs from blood, sampled less than 15 days before vaccination. The chain uses TRBV20-1 and TRBJ1-1; possible D gene TRBD1, 6 bases. The CDR3 reads CSARGGTGMNTEAFF. In DNA, the CDR3 is TGCAGTGCTAGAGGCGGAACAGGGATGAACACTGAAGCTTTCTTT.